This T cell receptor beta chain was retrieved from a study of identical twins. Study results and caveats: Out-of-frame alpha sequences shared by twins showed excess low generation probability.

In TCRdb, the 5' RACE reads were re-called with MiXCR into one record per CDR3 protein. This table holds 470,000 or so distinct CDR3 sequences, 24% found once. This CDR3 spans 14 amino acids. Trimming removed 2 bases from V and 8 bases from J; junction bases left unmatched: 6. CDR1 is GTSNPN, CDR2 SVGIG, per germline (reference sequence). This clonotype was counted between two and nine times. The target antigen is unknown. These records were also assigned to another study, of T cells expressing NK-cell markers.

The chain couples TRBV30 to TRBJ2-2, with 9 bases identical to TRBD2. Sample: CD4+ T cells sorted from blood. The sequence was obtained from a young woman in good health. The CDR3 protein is CAWSLGLAAGELFF. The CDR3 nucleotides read TGTGCCTGGAGTTTGGGACTAGCAGCAGGGGAGCTGTTTTTT.